This T cell receptor (beta chain) comes out of a study of blood T cells in healthy people across ages. Overall study findings and caveats: The authors considered diversity estimates from one million T cells to be underestimates.

It was about 9.4 milliliters of peripheral blood that were drawn from each donor. Every sample gave at least 5 micrograms of total RNA when it was extracted. This clonotype was observed a few times. Its antigen is not known. The CDR3 sequence is 12 residues long. Germline CDR1 DFQATT, CDR2 SNEGSKA (reference sequence). Deletions cut 3 bases from V and 4 bases from J, with 8 bases between. It was with a sample-barcoded 5' primer and a J-beta primer mix that a second PCR of about 7 to 12 cycles was run. TCRdb recomputed calls from the 5' RACE reads with MiXCR, one row per CDR3 protein. The data contain approximately 1.5 million distinct CDR3 sequences, 40% to 45% of them seen just once; the ten biggest clones take up about 4%.

The sample taken for sequencing was blood. The chain joins TRBV20-1 to TRBJ2-3, with D unclear. This receptor was identified in a woman between 18 and 29 years old in good health. CDR3 amino acids: CSASGSADTQYF. CDR3 coding DNA: TGCAGTGCTAGCGGATCGGCAGATACGCAGTATTTT.